This T cell receptor (beta chain) was found in a study of blood T cell repertoires in COVID-19. This CDR3 has 16 amino acids. Germline assignment: CDR1 LNHDA and CDR2 SQIVND (reference sequence). Trimming took off 4 bases at V and 5 bases at J, with 17 bases between the two ends. Produced via immunoSEQ multiplex PCR; TCRdb's table is partial and in-frame only. In the table there are 200,000 to 250,000 clones, 70% to 85% of which are singletons. The sample was PBMCs or T cells enriched from blood (not recorded which). The rearrangement links TRBV19 to TRBJ1-4; TRBD1 is a possible D gene (5 bases). The source is a woman in her sixties or seventies who had recovered from COVID-19. The CDR3 DNA sequence: TGTGCCAGTAGTAGGGTCCTCCGGGACTGGAATGAAAAACTGTTTTTT. It codes for CASSRVLRDWNEKLFF.